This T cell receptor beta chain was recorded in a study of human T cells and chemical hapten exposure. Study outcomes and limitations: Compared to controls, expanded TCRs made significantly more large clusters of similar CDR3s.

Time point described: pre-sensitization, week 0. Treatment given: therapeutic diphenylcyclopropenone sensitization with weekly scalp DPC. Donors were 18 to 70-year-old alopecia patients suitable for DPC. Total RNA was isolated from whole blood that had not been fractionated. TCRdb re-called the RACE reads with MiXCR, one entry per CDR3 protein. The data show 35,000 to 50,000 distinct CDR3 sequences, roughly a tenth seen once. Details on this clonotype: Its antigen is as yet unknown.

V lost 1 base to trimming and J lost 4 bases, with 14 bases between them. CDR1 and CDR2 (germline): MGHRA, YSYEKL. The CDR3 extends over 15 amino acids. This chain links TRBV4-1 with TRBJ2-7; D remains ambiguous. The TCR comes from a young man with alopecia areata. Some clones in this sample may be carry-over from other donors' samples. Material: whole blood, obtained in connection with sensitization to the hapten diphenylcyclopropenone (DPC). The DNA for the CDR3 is TGCGCCAGCAGCCAAGGTCCCGACGGCGCGTACGAGCAGTACTTC. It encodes CASSQGPDGAYEQYF.